The 13 T cell receptor beta chains below were found in one sample sequenced in a study of cytomegalovirus exposure and HLA in healthy donors. Primers for the PCR totalled 60 Vbeta and 13 Jbeta. Produced via immunoSEQ multiplex PCR; TCRdb's table is partial and in-frame only. The profile covers about 200,000 clones, with 65% to 85% appearing a single time and 0.098% taken by the ten largest. The sequencing sample was made of PBMCs. These receptors were taken from a boy aged 2 to 10 in good health and CMV-seronegative.

The rearrangement links TRBV5-1 to TRBJ2-5; unclear D gene. CDR1 and CDR2 (germline): SGHRS, YFSETQ. This CDR3 has 13 residues. V was cut by 4 bases and J by 5 bases, with 12 bases left in between. CDR3 residues: CASSLSDRETQYF. The CDR3, as DNA: TGCGCCAGCAGCCTGAGCGATAGGGAGACCCAGTACTTC. Full variable domain (missing parts from reference TRBV5-1 and TRBJ2-5): KAGVTQTPRYLIKTRGQQVTLSCSPISGHRSVSWYQQTPGQGLQFLFEYFSETQRNKGNFPGRFSGRQFSNSRSEMNVSTLELGDSALYLCASSLSDRETQYFGPGTRLLVL.

The genes are TRBV19 and TRBJ2-7; 9 bases are a match to TRBD1. Germline assignment: CDR1 LNHDA and CDR2 SQIVND (reference sequence). The CDR3 runs 15 residues. Losses at the gene ends were 3 bases for V and 2 bases for J; bases not matched to a gene: 5. The CDR3 DNA sequence: TGTGCCAGTAGTATCCCAGGGACAGGGACCTACGAGCAGTACTTC. Translated, it gives CASSIPGTGTYEQYF.

This sequence joins TRBV7-9 and TRBJ2-7; TRBD2 aligns across 7 bases. After removal of 1 base from V and 6 bases from J, the junction contained 3 bases not matched to a gene. Germline-derived CDR1 and CDR2 are SEHNR and FQNEAQ (reference sequence). This CDR3 is built from 13 residues. CDR3 sequence (DNA): TGTGCCAGCAGCTTAGTCGGGGGGTCCGAGCAGTACTTC. It yields the protein CASSLVGGSEQYF.

This chain uses TRBV11-2 with TRBJ2-7; 7 bases map to TRBD1. Trimming took 4 bases from V and 3 from J; bases not matched to a gene: 12. The CDR3 has 16 residues. Germline V CDR1 and CDR2: SGHAT, FQNNGV. The CDR3 DNA reads as TGTGCCAGCAGCTACCCCGGGACAGTCATAGACTACGAGCAGTACTTC. Translated: CASSYPGTVIDYEQYF.

This clone appeared a few times. The V gene is TRBV10-3, the J gene TRBJ1-5; D is possibly TRBD1 (5 bases). The CDR3 runs to 15 residues. Germline V CDR1 and CDR2: ENHRY, SYGVKD. V shed 4 bases and J shed 3 bases, with 13 bases lying between them. The CDR3 DNA is TGTGCCATCAGTGGTGGGGGGGACTACAATCAGCCCCAGCATTTT. As protein: CAISGGGDYNQPQHF.

The chain links TRBV27 to TRBJ1-5; 8 nucleotides agree with TRBD1. Losses at the gene ends were 5 bases for V and 4 bases for J; bases not matched to a gene: 19. Germline loops: CDR1 MNHEY, CDR2 SMNVEV (reference sequence). The CDR3 is made up of 19 amino acids. The CDR3 DNA is TGTGCCAGCAGTCCCTACTATCGGACAGGGAAGAGCCCTAATCAGCCCCAGCATTTT. Its translation is CASSPYYRTGKSPNQPQHF.

CDR3 amino acids: CASSLYPRGPIGAQYF. CDR3 nucleotides: TGTGCCAGCAGCTTATATCCCAGGGGGCCGATCGGGGCCCAGTACTTC. The chain carries TRBV7-8 and TRBJ2-5; 8 nucleotides line up with TRBD1. Trimming at V came to 2 bases and at J to 9 bases, leaving 14 bases not matched to a gene. CDR3 length: 16 residues. Per the germline V gene, CDR1 is SGHVS and CDR2 is FQNEAQ.

The chain uses TRBV2 and TRBJ2-7, with D possibly TRBD2 on 5 matching bases. This CDR3 has 13 amino acids. Germline assignment: CDR1 SNHLY and CDR2 FYNNEI. V lost 6 bases, J lost 3 bases, and 12 bases lay in between. The CDR3 DNA reads as TGTGCCAGCAGACTACTTAGCGTCTACGAGCAGTACTTC. Protein: CASRLLSVYEQYF.

This clone was found a few times. V gene TRBV5-6 combines with J gene TRBJ1-2; TRBD1 agrees at 7 bases. Germline CDR1 is SGHDT and CDR2 is YYEEEE. The J segment lost 5 bases and the V segment lost 0 bases, leaving 4 bases of the junction unmatched. The CDR3 has 14 amino acids. DNA of the CDR3: TGTGCCAGCAGCTTGGATCCAGGGGGGTATGGCTACACCTTC. Translation: CASSLDPGGYGYTF.

The chain uses TRBV13 and TRBJ1-1; a weak D match, TRBD1 (5 bases). Per the germline V gene, CDR1 is PRHDT and CDR2 is FYEKMQ (reference sequence). This CDR3 is built from 14 residues. Trimming cost V 3 bases and J 0 bases, with 8 bases left between them. CDR3 residues: CASSFQGLNTEAFF. CDR3 DNA: TGTGCCAGCAGCTTTCAGGGCCTGAACACTGAAGCTTTCTTT.

The CDR3 protein is CASSARQGGNSPLHF. CDR3 DNA sequence: TGTGCCAGCAGTGCCCGACAGGGGGGAAATTCACCCCTCCACTTT. The chain couples TRBV6-5 to TRBJ1-6; 9 bases are shared with TRBD1. Trimming removed 5 bases from V and 7 bases from J; junction bases left unmatched: 6. Germline CDR1 and CDR2: MNHEY and SVGAGI. This CDR3 comprises 15 residues.

This chain joins TRBV19 and TRBJ1-1; D unclear. Germline V gives CDR1 LNHDA, CDR2 SQIVND (reference sequence). The CDR3 sequence is 14 residues long. V lost 5 bases to trimming and J lost 5 bases, with 15 bases between them. The chain's CDR3 is CASSVGGPPTEAFF. The DNA of the CDR3 is TGTGCCAGTAGTGTGGGAGGGCCTCCGACTGAAGCTTTCTTT.

The chain combines TRBV13 with TRBJ1-4; tentative D call: TRBD1 (5 bases). The germline V gene encodes CDR1 PRHDT and CDR2 FYEKMQ (reference sequence). V was shortened by 5 bases and J by 4 bases, with 14 bases between the two germline ends. This CDR3 has 15 amino acids. This CDR3 is CASSAGLLGNEKLFF. CDR3 bases: TGTGCCAGCAGCGCGGGACTGCTTGGTAATGAAAAACTGTTTTTT.